The source of this TCR beta chain is a study of CD8+CD57+ T cells in acquired aplastic anemia. Study context: DNA recovered from sorted CD4+ and CD8+ cells had a mean of approximately 3.4 ug. Healthy donor sequencing depth: 9 million to 10.8 million CD4+, some 11 million CD8+ reads.

Overall study findings and caveats: Common to patients and controls were approximately 30 CD8+ CDR3 sequences. CD8+ Simpson's diversity did not differ significantly between patients and controls.

Between the trimmed V and J ends, which lost 5 bases and 7 bases, there was a span of 15 bases. The V gene's germline CDR1 is MNHEY and CDR2 SVGEGT. The CDR3 sequence is 13 residues long. According to the study, genomic DNA was the template for TCR beta VDJ and CDR3 profiling. TCRdb re-called the reads through MiXCR, storing one row per CDR3 protein. The profile covers about 110,000 distinct CDR3 sequences, with 40% to 60% appearing a single time and 30% to 40% taken by the ten largest. Ten or more counts support this clonotype. Its antigen is still unknown. The gene calls are TRBV6-2 or TRBV6-3 and TRBJ2-7, with D hard to call. The TCR originated in a human donor in good health, serving as a control. The sample comprised sorted CD4+, CD8+, or CD8+CD57+ T cells (not recorded which) from PBMCs. The CDR3 DNA is TGTGCCAGCAGTCTCAAGCAACTGTCGGAGCAGTACTTC. Protein product: CASSLKQLSEQYF.